This is a list of T cell receptor beta chains from one sample in a study of T cell repertoires in cytomegalovirus infection. These TCRs' antigens remain unknown. TCRdb re-analysed the reads in MiXCR, keeping a single row per CDR3 protein. The data show approximately 990,000 distinct CDR3 sequences, around a third seen once. The source material was cultured CD8+ T cells from PBMCs, sampled from culture after CMV antigen stimulation. These receptors all stem from a human donor in good health (CMV status not recorded). Some clones in this sample may be carry-over from other donors' samples. CDR3s include the opening cysteine and the closing phenylalanine or tryptophan. The order of the fields is D gene, clone size, J gene, V gene, CDR3 protein, CDR3 DNA. D genes are given only for firm matches. Only some rows state a clone size, as once, few, many or a class for expanded clones.

.	.	TRBJ1-1	TRBV7-9	CASSWGIMNTEAFF	TGTGCCAGCAGCTGGGGTATCATGAACACTGAAGCTTTCTTT
TRBD2	.	TRBJ2-2	TRBV6-5	CASSYTSGNTGELFF	TGTGCCAGCAGTTACACTAGCGGTAACACCGGGGAGCTGTTTTTT
TRBD2	.	TRBJ2-3	TRBV6-1	CASPPLGLAPQSTDTQYF	TGTGCCAGCCCTCCCCTAGGACTAGCCCCCCAGAGCACAGATACGCAGTATTTT
TRBD2	.	TRBJ2-1	TRBV19	CASSIGLAGDNEQFF	TGTGCCAGTAGTATAGGGCTAGCGGGGGACAATGAGCAGTTCTTC
.	few	TRBJ2-1	TRBV27	CASSLLGGKYNEQFF	TGTGCCAGCAGTTTGTTAGGGGGGAAGTACAATGAGCAGTTCTTC
TRBD1	many	TRBJ1-1	TRBV12-3/TRBV12-4	CASSTGGITEAFF	TGTGCCAGCAGTACAGGGGGCATCACTGAAGCTTTCTTT
TRBD2	few	TRBJ2-7	TRBV2	CASIRDPGPREDEQYF	TGTGCCAGCATACGGGATCCGGGACCACGGGAGGACGAGCAGTACTTC
.	.	TRBJ1-2	TRBV5-6	CASSLDSKTYGYTF	TGTGCCAGCAGCCTGGACAGTAAAACCTATGGCTACACCTTC
TRBD1	few	TRBJ1-5	TRBV6-1	CASSKDRGRGYSNQPQHF	TGTGCCAGCAGCAAAGACAGGGGACGGGGGTATAGCAATCAGCCCCAGCATTTT
.	.	TRBJ2-1	TRBV6-1	CASSEAKYNEQFF	TGTGCCAGCAGTGAAGCGAAGTACAATGAGCAGTTCTTC
.	.	TRBJ1-5	TRBV27	CASSYAMGVNQPQHF	TGTGCCAGCAGTTATGCCATGGGCGTGAATCAGCCCCAGCATTTT
TRBD2	.	TRBJ2-1	TRBV7-8	CASSLEMAGGRYEQFF	TGTGCCAGCAGCTTAGAGATGGCGGGGGGGCGGTATGAGCAGTTCTTC
.	.	TRBJ1-1	TRBV6-1	CASSPGGINTEAFF	TGTGCCAGCAGCCCGGGGGGGATCAACACTGAAGCTTTCTTT
.	few	TRBJ1-3	TRBV6-5	CASSYGGGASGNTIYF	TGTGCCAGCAGTTACGGGGGGGGAGCCTCTGGAAACACCATATATTTT
.	.	TRBJ1-6	TRBV27	CASSFGLSNSPLHF	TGTGCCAGCAGTTTTGGACTTTCTAATTCACCCCTCCACTTT
TRBD2	.	TRBJ2-1	TRBV7-8	CASSFTGGPDEQFF	TGTGCCAGCAGCTTTACGGGGGGGCCAGATGAGCAGTTCTTC
.	.	TRBJ1-2	TRBV11-3	CVSSSEQGWVYGYTF	TGTGTCAGCAGCTCCGAGCAGGGGTGGGTCTATGGCTACACCTTC
.	.	TRBJ2-3	TRBV6-2/TRBV6-3	CASSPMTGGDADTQYF	TGTGCCAGCAGTCCTATGACCGGGGGCGACGCAGATACGCAGTATTTT
.	.	TRBJ1-6	TRBV7-9	CASSADGWNSPLHF	TGTGCCAGCAGCGCGGACGGGTGGAATTCACCCCTCCACTTT
.	.	TRBJ1-2	TRBV25-1	CASFGVNGYTF	TGTGCCAGCTTCGGGGTTAATGGCTACACCTTC
TRBD2	many	TRBJ2-3	TRBV7-2	CASSRGGTDTQYF	TGTGCCAGCAGCCGGGGGGGCACAGATACGCAGTATTTT
TRBD1	few	TRBJ1-1	TRBV6-6	CASSSDRIEAFF	TGTGCCAGCAGTTCGGACAGGATTGAAGCTTTCTTT
.	few	TRBJ1-5	TRBV10-2	CASTPGKRQPQHF	TGCGCCAGCACCCCAGGGAAGAGACAGCCCCAGCATTTT
.	many	TRBJ2-3	TRBV7-2	CASSVAGRGIDTQYF	TGTGCCAGCAGCGTGGCGGGGCGGGGTATCGATACGCAGTATTTT
.	.	TRBJ2-1	TRBV7-1	CASSPRQGLYEQFF	TGTGCCAGCAGCCCTCGACAGGGACTATATGAGCAGTTCTTC
.	many	TRBJ2-5	TRBV7-7	CASSLVAAVQETQYF	TGTGCTAGCAGCTTAGTGGCAGCCGTCCAAGAGACCCAGTACTTC
.	many	TRBJ1-1	TRBV6-2/TRBV6-3	CASSYWGVKRLNTEAFF	TGTGCCAGCAGTTACTGGGGGGTGAAAAGACTGAACACTGAAGCTTTCTTT
.	.	TRBJ2-2	TRBV10-3	CAISDPAGTVNTGELFF	TGTGCCATCAGTGACCCGGCCGGGACGGTGAACACCGGGGAGCTGTTTTTT